The rows below give T cell receptor beta chains drawn from one sample of a study of STAT5B mutations in CD4+ large granular lymphocyte leukemia. Generated by immunoSEQ multiplex PCR, the TCRdb table keeps only in-frame clones and is missing some. The sample shows around 28,000 clones, around 70% of them seen only once. The sequenced sample consisted of CD4+ T cells from blood buffy coats. Receptors originate from a human donor in good health. Each CDR3 is given with its conserved first and last residue. Fields, in order: CDR3 protein, J gene, V gene, clone size. Where a row states a size, it is once, few, many or the class of an expanded clone; other rows omit it.

cdr3_aa: CASSVVPGGNTIYF; j_call: TRBJ1-3; v_call: TRBV9; clone_size: NA
cdr3_aa: CASSLKGHLNTEAFF; j_call: TRBJ1-1; v_call: TRBV5-1; clone_size: NA
cdr3_aa: CASSATGQNTEAFF; j_call: TRBJ1-1; v_call: TRBV5-5; clone_size: NA
cdr3_aa: CASSLTSGSYEQYF; j_call: TRBJ2-7; v_call: TRBV11-3; clone_size: NA
cdr3_aa: CASSLARRTGELFF; j_call: TRBJ2-2; v_call: TRBV7-9; clone_size: NA
cdr3_aa: CAAGPGGYTF; j_call: TRBJ1-2; v_call: TRBV20-1; clone_size: few
cdr3_aa: CASSYGRGSGETQYF; j_call: TRBJ2-5; v_call: TRBV6-5; clone_size: NA
cdr3_aa: CASSQQQGAGYEQYF; j_call: TRBJ2-7; v_call: TRBV4-3; clone_size: NA
cdr3_aa: CAWSVDYEQYF; j_call: NA; v_call: TRBV30; clone_size: NA
cdr3_aa: CASSEGRDTQYF; j_call: TRBJ2-3; v_call: TRBV9; clone_size: NA
cdr3_aa: CASSLRDRGRETQYF; j_call: TRBJ2-5; v_call: TRBV6-5; clone_size: NA
cdr3_aa: CSVDRDRGSSRAGYTF; j_call: TRBJ1-2; v_call: TRBV29-1; clone_size: NA
cdr3_aa: CAWSADYRTEKLFF; j_call: TRBJ1-4; v_call: TRBV30; clone_size: NA
cdr3_aa: CASRTYRDRKPLPTSKNTEAFF; j_call: TRBJ1-1; v_call: TRBV28; clone_size: NA
cdr3_aa: CSVDGGYSTDTQYF; j_call: TRBJ2-3; v_call: TRBV29-1; clone_size: NA
cdr3_aa: CASSDGTKGWGSTEAFF; j_call: TRBJ1-1; v_call: TRBV5-1; clone_size: NA
cdr3_aa: CASSLGRGYGPQHF; j_call: TRBJ1-5; v_call: TRBV5-6; clone_size: NA
cdr3_aa: CASSRGWRNEQFF; j_call: TRBJ2-1; v_call: TRBV5-8; clone_size: NA
cdr3_aa: CASSSPRLAGHGELFF; j_call: TRBJ2-2; v_call: TRBV28; clone_size: NA
cdr3_aa: CAISESSMGGASTGELFF; j_call: TRBJ2-2; v_call: TRBV10-3; clone_size: NA
cdr3_aa: CASSLVATKDQPQHF; j_call: TRBJ1-5; v_call: TRBV7-9; clone_size: NA
cdr3_aa: CSVAGTGGGNYGYTF; j_call: TRBJ1-2; v_call: TRBV29-1; clone_size: NA
cdr3_aa: CASSAGVVNQPQHF; j_call: TRBJ1-5; v_call: TRBV7-6; clone_size: NA
cdr3_aa: CASSLAGPGANVLTF; j_call: TRBJ2-6; v_call: TRBV5-1; clone_size: NA
cdr3_aa: CASSLAAGNTIYF; j_call: TRBJ1-3; v_call: TRBV5-5; clone_size: NA
cdr3_aa: CASRPPFRLGDTQYF; j_call: TRBJ2-3; v_call: TRBV7-9; clone_size: few
cdr3_aa: CSVVGSPFFTEAFF; j_call: TRBJ1-1; v_call: TRBV29-1; clone_size: NA
cdr3_aa: CASSQGARGINYGYTF; j_call: TRBJ1-2; v_call: TRBV4-1; clone_size: NA
cdr3_aa: CASSLDATGTGSSAFF; j_call: TRBJ1-1; v_call: TRBV5-1; clone_size: NA
cdr3_aa: CASSKWADRGDTQYF; j_call: TRBJ2-3; v_call: TRBV21-1; clone_size: NA
cdr3_aa: CASSQVMVGEKLFF; j_call: TRBJ1-4; v_call: TRBV7-9; clone_size: NA
cdr3_aa: CASSLAPGQINYGYTF; j_call: TRBJ1-2; v_call: TRBV5-4; clone_size: NA
cdr3_aa: CASIDRAGEEKLFF; j_call: TRBJ1-4; v_call: TRBV10-2; clone_size: NA
cdr3_aa: CASSLGTGAYEQYF; j_call: TRBJ2-7; v_call: TRBV27; clone_size: NA
cdr3_aa: CASSQEVVLAGGPVDTQYF; j_call: TRBJ2-3; v_call: TRBV4-1; clone_size: few
cdr3_aa: CASSLPRRVAFF; j_call: TRBJ1-1; v_call: TRBV7-2; clone_size: NA
cdr3_aa: CAWRFGNINEQFF; j_call: TRBJ2-1; v_call: TRBV30; clone_size: NA
cdr3_aa: CASSQDGVNTGELFF; j_call: TRBJ2-2; v_call: TRBV4-3; clone_size: few